The 29 T cell receptor beta chains below were found in one sample sequenced in a study of T cell clonality in common variable immunodeficiency. Clones were read by immunoSEQ multiplex PCR, and TCRdb kept only the in-frame ones, dropping some. The sample has about 64,000 clones, none seen only once. The sequencing sample was made of peripheral blood mononuclear cells. The receptors originated from a person between 18 and 70 years old in good health.

This clone came up a few times. Read data end 3 residues before the CDR3 end; the end is taken from the germline J gene. The genes are TRBV7-9 and TRBJ2-7, with 7 bases identical to TRBD2. Germline trimming cut 3 bases from V and 4 bases from J; bases unmatched to any gene: 6. Per the germline V gene, CDR1 is SEHNR and CDR2 is FQNEAQ (reference sequence). This CDR3 region has 14 residues. The CDR3 bases that were read are TGTGCCAGCAGCTTGGGGGGGGGAATTTACGAG. It codes for CASSLGGGIYE. The complete CDR3 reads CASSLGGGIYEQYF.

This clone was recorded at least ten times. The CDR3 end falls 3 residues outside the read, so it is completed with the germline J gene. The gene calls are TRBV20-1 and TRBJ1-5; no reliable D call. Germline V CDR1 and CDR2: DFQATT, SNEGSKA (reference sequence). Trimming removed 3 bases from V and 7 bases from J, with 22 bases in between. The CDR3 contains 16 residues. The covered CDR3 bases are TGCAGTGCTAGTTTGTATGGTCTTGGAATAGGGCAGCCC. Amino acids: CSASLYGLGIGQP. The full CDR3 sequence reads CSASLYGLGIGQPQHF.

This clone was found many times. Sequencing ends 3 residues short of the CDR3 end; the germline J gene provides the rest. The V and J genes are TRBV30 and TRBJ2-3, with 9 bases lining up with TRBD2. The CDR3 is 19 residues long. V shed 0 bases, J shed 0 bases, and the junction held 13 bases outside the gene matches. CDR1 and CDR2 from the germline V gene are GTSNPN and SVGIG (reference sequence). CDR3 loop: CAWSVPAGGPNNSTDTQYF. CDR3 DNA, as far as it was read: TGTGCCTGGAGTGTACCAGCGGGGGGTCCCAACAATAGCACAGATACG.

This clone was counted at least ten times. The sequenced fragment ends 3 residues before the CDR3 boundary, so the rest is inferred from the germline J gene. The V and J genes are TRBV5-1 and TRBJ2-1, with 7 positions matching TRBD1. Trimming cost V 4 bases and J 0 bases; bases outside gene matches: 4. The CDR3 runs 15 residues. CDR1 and CDR2 (germline): SGHRS, YFSETQ. The sequenced CDR3 bases are TGCGCCAGCAGCCGTGGGGACAGCTCCTACAATGAG. It encodes CASSRGDSSYNE. The full CDR3 protein is CASSRGDSSYNEQFF.

In this sample, this clone turned up many times. The read finishes 3 residues shy of the CDR3 end, and the germline J gene is used to complete it. The chain couples TRBV10-3 to TRBJ1-3, with 7 bases lining up with TRBD1. The V gene end was trimmed by 0 bases and the J gene end by 5 bases; junction bases not matched to a gene: 7. In germline, CDR1 is ENHRY, CDR2 SYGVKD. CDR3 length: 16 amino acids. The DNA read from the CDR3 is TGTGCCATCAGTGAGTCGAAGGGGGCGCGGAGAAACACC. Its translation is CAISESKGARRNT. In full, the CDR3 is CAISESKGARRNTIYF.

The table lists this clone with many counts. A read error may produce the germline difference seen at one junction end. The read comes to an end 3 residues before the CDR3 does, leaving the germline J gene to fill in the end. The rearrangement uses TRBV7-7 and TRBJ2-1, with D perhaps TRBD2 (6 bases). The CDR3 covers 17 residues. The germline V gene has CDR1 SSHAT and CDR2 FNYEAQ (reference sequence). The CDR3 region is CASSPSTGTSPYNEQFF. The covered CDR3 bases are TGTGCTAGCAGTCCATCGACCGGGACTTCCCCCTACAATGAG.

This clone was picked up many times. The CDR3 extends 3 residues past the end of the read, so its final part is completed from the germline J gene. The chain links TRBV7-9 to TRBJ1-2, with 7 bases aligning to TRBD1. With V trimmed by 1 base and J by 3 bases, 2 bases remained unmatched. The germline gives CDR1 SEHNR, CDR2 FQNEAQ (reference sequence). The CDR3 totals 14 residues. The covered CDR3 bases are TGTGCCAGCAGCTTAGGAACAGGGGACTATGGC. As protein: CASSLGTGDYG. The CDR3 reads in full as CASSLGTGDYGYTF.

This clone was detected ten times or more. The CDR3 end falls 3 residues outside the read, so it is completed with the germline J gene. J is TRBJ2-3 and V is TRBV19; tentatively, D is TRBD2 (6 bases). The CDR3 runs to 13 residues. Looked up from germline, CDR1 is LNHDA and CDR2 is SQIVND (reference sequence). Trimming cost V 1 base and J 4 bases, with 6 bases left between them. CDR3 DNA (partial): TGTGCCAGTAGTATAGGCGGGGCAGATACG. Translating it yields CASSIGGADT. In full, the CDR3 reads CASSIGGADTQYF.

Ten or more counts support this clone. Read sequence stops 3 residues before the CDR3 end, and the germline J gene provides the missing end. The gene calls are TRBV9 and TRBJ2-1; D is unresolved. Germline V lookup: CDR1 SGDLS, CDR2 YYNGEE. The V gene lost 4 bases and the J gene lost 7 bases, with 12 bases spanning the gap. The CDR3 covers 13 residues. The CDR3 loop reads CASSPRGVNEQFF. CDR3 DNA (partial): TGTGCCAGCAGCCCGCGCGGCGTGAATGAG. The whole variable domain, filled in from reference TRBV9 and TRBJ2-1, reads DSGVTQTPKHLITATGQRVTLRCSPRSGDLSVYWYQQSLDQGLQFLIQYYNGEERAKGNILERFSAQQFPDLHSELNLSSLELGDSALYFCASSPRGVNEQFFGPGTRLTVL.

This clone was seen at least ten times. The read terminates 3 residues ahead of where the CDR3 ends, so the germline J gene completes it. This chain connects TRBV5-4 to TRBJ2-3; 13 nucleotides align to TRBD2. Germline V gene data show CDR1 as SGHNT and CDR2 as YYREEE (reference sequence). The trim removed 8 bases at V and 3 bases at J, leaving 9 bases unmatched. The CDR3 sequence is 16 residues long. The CDR3 reads CASAPAGLAGTDTQYF. The sequenced CDR3 bases are TGTGCCAGTGCCCCGGCGGGACTAGCGGGAACAGATACG.

This clone was observed many times. Coverage ceases 3 residues before the CDR3 finishes, and the germline J gene fills in the end. The chain recombines TRBV9 with TRBJ1-2, with D tentatively TRBD1 (5 bases). Germline assignment: CDR1 SGDLS and CDR2 YYNGEE. Trimming removed 0 bases from V and 2 bases from J, with 8 bases in between. The CDR3 has 14 residues. The sequenced CDR3 bases are TGTGCCAGCAGCGTAGATCCAGGGAACTATGGC. Its protein product is CASSVDPGNYG. The whole CDR3 is CASSVDPGNYGYTF.

This clone was recorded many times. The CDR3 end falls 3 residues outside the read, so it is completed with the germline J gene. The gene calls are TRBV9 and TRBJ2-1; a possible D gene is TRBD1 (6 bases). Germline CDR1 is SGDLS and CDR2 is YYNGEE. With 2 bases removed from V and 0 bases from J, the gap between germline ends came to 9 bases. CDR3 length equals 15 residues. Here the CDR3 reads CASSVGQSSYNEQFF. The CDR3 DNA, read in part, is TGTGCCAGCAGCGTCGGACAGAGCTCCTACAATGAG.

There are many counts of this clone. The CDR3 end is not reached by the read, which stops 3 residues before it; the germline J gene fills it in. The rearrangement links TRBV19 to TRBJ1-1, with D possibly matching TRBD1 (6 bases). Germline assignment: CDR1 LNHDA and CDR2 SQIVND (reference sequence). The CDR3 loop spans 16 amino acids. Trimming removed 9 bases from V and 0 bases from J, with 20 bases in between. The CDR3 protein is CASIISGQSMNTEAFF. The sequenced CDR3 bases are TGTGCCAGCATAATTTCTGGACAGAGCATGAACACTGAA.

This clone appeared many times. Read coverage stops 3 residues before the CDR3 terminus; the germline J gene supplies the remainder. V is TRBV29-1 and J is TRBJ1-5, with D unclear. The ends were cut back, 4 bases at V and 0 bases at J, with 10 bases in the middle. There are 14 residues in the CDR3. In germline, CDR1 is SQVTM, CDR2 ANQGSEA. Incomplete CDR3 DNA: TGCAGCGTTGTTTCCCCAGATAGCAATCAGCCC. The encoded protein is CSVVSPDSNQP. The entire CDR3 sequence reads CSVVSPDSNQPQHF.

This clone was counted at least ten times. The read comes to an end 3 residues before the CDR3 does, leaving the germline J gene to fill in the end. The chain couples TRBV5-8 to TRBJ1-1; D possibly corresponds to TRBD1 (6 bases). Germline V CDR1 and CDR2: SGHTS, YDEGEE. Trimming shortened V by 5 bases and J by 3 bases, and 11 bases separated the two germline ends. CDR3 length equals 13 residues. This chain's CDR3 is CASRLQGDTEAFF. The CDR3 bases that were read are TGTGCCAGCAGATTACAGGGAGACACTGAA.

The table lists this clone with many counts. The read terminates 3 residues ahead of where the CDR3 ends, so the germline J gene completes it. The chain uses TRBV11-2 and TRBJ2-5, with D uncertain. From germline, CDR1 is SGHAT and CDR2 FQNNGV. CDR3 length equals 14 residues. Trimming stripped 8 bases from V and 0 bases from J, with 13 bases between. The DNA read from the CDR3 is TGTGCCAGCGGCCAAGGGCTCCACCAAGAGACC. This translates into CASGQGLHQET. The CDR3 reads in full as CASGQGLHQETQYF.

This clone came up many times. The missing CDR3 end, 3 residues past where the read stops, is filled in from the germline J gene. The chain recombines TRBV2 with TRBJ2-3, with TRBD2 identical over 8 bases. The CDR3 runs to 13 residues. V lost 3 bases and J lost 5; bases outside the gene matches: 1. Germline CDR1 reads SNHLY; CDR2 reads FYNNEI. This CDR3 is CASSETSEDTQYF. CDR3 DNA (partial): TGTGCCAGCAGTGAGACTAGCGAAGATACG. Drawing the rest from reference TRBV2 and TRBJ2-3, the complete variable domain is EPEVTQTPSHQVTQMGQEVILRCVPISNHLYFYWYRQILGQKVEFLVSFYNNEISEKSEIFDDQFSVERPDGSNFTLKIRSTKLEDSAMYFCASSETSEDTQYFGPGTRLTVL.

This clone was seen at least ten times. The CDR3 end is not reached by the read, which stops 3 residues before it; the germline J gene fills it in. The chain links TRBV2 to TRBJ2-7; 11 bases map to TRBD2. With V trimmed by 8 bases and J by 5 bases, 8 bases remained unmatched. Germline loops: CDR1 SNHLY, CDR2 FYNNEI. CDR3 length equals 14 residues. Incomplete CDR3 DNA: TGTGCCAGCCAAGCCCTGACTAGCGGGGACGAG. It codes for CASQALTSGDE. The complete CDR3 reads CASQALTSGDEQYF.

This clone was seen at least ten times. The sequence runs out 3 residues before the end of the CDR3; the remainder is reconstructed from the germline J gene. This rearrangement joins TRBV5-6 to TRBJ1-2; 7 bases match TRBD1. Trimming removed 0 bases from V and 0 bases from J; junction bases left unmatched: 2. The V gene's germline CDR1 is SGHDT and CDR2 YYEEEE. There are 15 residues in the CDR3. The sequenced part of the CDR3 DNA is TGTGCCAGCAGCTTGGGGACAGGAACTAACTATGGC. Residues: CASSLGTGTNYG. The full CDR3 reads CASSLGTGTNYGYTF.

This clone was recorded at least ten times. From the germline J gene comes the end of the CDR3, since the read stops 3 residues before it. The chain links TRBV15 to TRBJ2-3; tentative D call: TRBD2 (6 bases). CDR1 LNHNV and CDR2 YYDKDF come from the germline V gene (reference sequence). Trimming pared 5 bases from V and 3 bases from J, leaving 15 bases between. This CDR3 region has 15 residues. The CDR3 DNA, read in part, is TGTGCCACCAGCCTCGGGGGAGGTTCTACAGATACG. Encoded protein: CATSLGGGSTDT. The complete CDR3 reads CATSLGGGSTDTQYF.

This clone was detected ten times or more. The read terminates 3 residues ahead of where the CDR3 ends, so the germline J gene completes it. The V gene is TRBV6-1, the J gene TRBJ2-3, with TRBD2 identical over 9 bases. The CDR3 has 16 residues. V lost 1 base to trimming and J lost 4 bases; unmatched junction nucleotides: 6. The germline CDR1 and CDR2 sequences are MNHNS and SASEGT. The CDR3 bases that were read are TGTGCCAGCAGTGAAGATTATAGCGGGAGTGCAGATACG. It specifies CASSEDYSGSADT. The whole CDR3 protein is CASSEDYSGSADTQYF.

This clone was recorded many times. From the germline J gene comes the end of the CDR3, since the read stops 3 residues before it. The chain uses TRBV29-1 and TRBJ1-1; D perhaps matches TRBD1 (6 bases). The CDR3 contains 13 residues. Trimming removed 5 bases at V and 0 bases at J, with 10 bases between. The V gene's germline CDR1 is SQVTM and CDR2 ANQGSEA. The chain's CDR3 is CSVRGQMNTEAFF. CDR3 DNA, as far as it was read: TGCAGCGTTCGAGGACAGATGAACACTGAA.

This clone was seen ten or more times. Sequencing ends 3 residues short of the CDR3 end; the germline J gene provides the rest. This rearrangement joins TRBV9 to TRBJ2-3; 10 nucleotides line up with TRBD2. This CDR3 spans 18 amino acids. After removal of 3 bases from V and 6 bases from J, the junction contained 16 bases not matched to a gene. Germline CDR1 is SGDLS and CDR2 is YYNGEE. The sequenced CDR3 bases are TGTGCCAGCAGCGCCCCCCCAGTTGAAGCGGGGGGGAAGGATACG. Translated, it gives CASSAPPVEAGGKDT. The entire CDR3 is CASSAPPVEAGGKDTQYF.

A remark on this clone: The observed sequence ends 3 residues before the CDR3 terminus, with the missing tail filled in from the germline J gene. V usage is TRBV2 and J usage is TRBJ1-5; the match to TRBD1 covers 9 bases. CDR1 SNHLY and CDR2 FYNNEI come from the germline V gene. Trimming removed 5 bases from V and 7 bases from J; junction bases left unmatched: 6. This CDR3 has 14 residues. CDR3 in amino acids: CASSYRQGGQPQHF. The covered CDR3 bases are TGTGCCAGCAGTTACCGACAGGGGGGCCAGCCC.

This clone has at least ten counts. The read gets to within 3 residues of the CDR3 end, and the germline J gene fills in the rest. This rearrangement joins TRBV7-3 to TRBJ2-2; D perhaps matches TRBD1 (6 bases). This CDR3 comprises 16 residues. V lost 7 bases to trimming and J lost 2 bases, with 17 bases between them. Germline V gene lookup returns CDR1 SGHTA and CDR2 FQGTGA. The CDR3 here is CASTALGATNTGELFF. The sequenced CDR3 bases are TGTGCCAGCACTGCCTTGGGGGCTACTAACACCGGGGAG.

This clone came up many times. The CDR3 extends 3 residues past the end of the read, so its final part is completed from the germline J gene. The rearrangement joins TRBV18 to TRBJ1-1; 8 nucleotides agree with TRBD1. The length of the CDR3 is 16 residues. In germline, CDR1 is KGHSH, CDR2 LQKENI. Trimming removed 5 bases from V and 1 base from J; junction bases left unmatched: 9. The CDR3 bases that were read are TGTGCCAGCTCAGAACAGGGGGTATTTGGGAACACTGAA. This sequence encodes CASSEQGVFGNTE. The full CDR3 protein reads CASSEQGVFGNTEAFF.

This clone was seen ten or more times. Read sequence stops 3 residues before the CDR3 end, and the germline J gene provides the missing end. The rearrangement joins TRBV20-1 to TRBJ2-3; 15 bases match TRBD2. The J segment lost 4 bases and the V segment lost 0 bases, leaving 11 bases of the junction unmatched. The CDR3 covers 19 residues. CDR1 DFQATT and CDR2 SNEGSKA come from the germline V gene (reference sequence). The DNA read from the CDR3 is TGCAGTGCTAGAGATCCCCTCCGGACTAGCGGGAGGGCCTCAGATACG. Its protein is CSARDPLRTSGRASDT. The whole CDR3 region reads CSARDPLRTSGRASDTQYF.

This clone was observed at least ten times. The read finishes 3 residues shy of the CDR3 end, and the germline J gene is used to complete it. The rearrangement joins TRBV7-2 to TRBJ1-3; D possibly corresponds to TRBD1 (5 bases). This CDR3 contains 13 residues. The V gene lost 1 base and the J gene lost 6 bases, with 7 bases spanning the gap. Germline V gene sequence: CDR1 SGHTA, CDR2 FQGNSA. CDR3 sequence reads: CASSLGQSNTIYF. CDR3 DNA (partial): TGTGCCAGCAGCTTAGGACAGTCAAACACC. The variable domain in full, with the rest retrieved from reference TRBV7-2 and TRBJ1-3, is GAGVSQSPSNKVTEKGKDVELRCDPISGHTALYWYRQSLGQGLEFLIYFQGNSAPDKSGLPSDRFSAERTGGSVSTLTIQRTQQEDSAVYLCASSLGQSNTIYFGEGSWLTVV.

There are many counts of this clone. The read ends 3 residues before the CDR3 terminus; that terminus is restored from the germline J gene. The V call is TRBV19, the J call TRBJ1-5; D unclear. CDR1 is LNHDA and CDR2 is SQIVND in the germline V gene (reference sequence). The CDR3 covers 13 residues. The V gene lost 5 bases and the J gene lost 0 bases, with 5 bases spanning the gap. The sequenced part of the CDR3 DNA is TGTGCCAGTAGTTACAGTAGCAATCAGCCC. This gives the protein CASSYSSNQP. The full CDR3 reads CASSYSSNQPQHF.